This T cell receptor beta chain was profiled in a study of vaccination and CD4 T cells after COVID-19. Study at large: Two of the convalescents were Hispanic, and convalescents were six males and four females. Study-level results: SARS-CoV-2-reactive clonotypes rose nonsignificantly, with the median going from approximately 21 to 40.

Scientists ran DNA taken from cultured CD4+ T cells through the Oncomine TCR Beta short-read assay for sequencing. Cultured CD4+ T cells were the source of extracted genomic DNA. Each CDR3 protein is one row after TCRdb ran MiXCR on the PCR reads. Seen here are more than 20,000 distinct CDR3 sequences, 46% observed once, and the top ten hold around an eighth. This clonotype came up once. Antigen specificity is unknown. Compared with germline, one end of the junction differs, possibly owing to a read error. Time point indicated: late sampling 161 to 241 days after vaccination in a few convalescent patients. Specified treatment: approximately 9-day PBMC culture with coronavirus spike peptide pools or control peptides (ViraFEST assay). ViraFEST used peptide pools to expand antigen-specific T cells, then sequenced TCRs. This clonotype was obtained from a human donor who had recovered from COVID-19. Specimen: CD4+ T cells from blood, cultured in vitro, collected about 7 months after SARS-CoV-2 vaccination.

The CDR3 loop reads CVSSELTSTTHF. For the CDR3, the DNA is TGTGTCAGCAGTGAATTAACGTCTACCACCCACTTC. The chain is built from TRBV6-1 and TRBJ2-7; the D is unclear. Germline V gene data show CDR1 as MNHNS and CDR2 as SASEGT. This CDR3 has 12 residues.